This record covers a single TCR beta chain. Its antigen is unknown. These data originate in a study of cytomegalovirus exposure and HLA in healthy donors. Study results and caveats: A later analysis showed HLA-associated TCR beta chains outstripping equally common others in clonal expansion. A later analysis found TCR association rates differed by HLA locus, highest for DRB1 and lowest for HLA-C.

J was trimmed by 1 base and V by 2 bases; bases with no gene match: 11. In germline, CDR1 is WNHNN, CDR2 SYGVQD (reference sequence). The CDR3 runs 19 residues. The PCR ran on 60 Vbeta and 13 Jbeta primers. Libraries were prepared by immunoSEQ multiplex PCR; TCRdb keeps only in-frame clonotypes and omits some of them. The sample includes under 200,000 clones, approximately 70% of them seen just once. This chain uses TRBV10-1 with TRBJ2-7; TRBD2 matches 13 bases. The sequenced sample consisted of PBMCs. This clonotype was sampled from a woman in her 30s in good health and CMV-seronegative. CDR3 coding DNA: TGCGCCAGCAGTGAGAAGGGACTAGCGGGATACATTCTATCCTACGAGCAGTACTTC. This gives the protein CASSEKGLAGYILSYEQYF.